Listed here is a single T cell receptor (beta chain). The data stem from a study of blood T cell repertoires in COVID-19. CDR1 and CDR2 from the germline V gene are SEHNR and FQNEAQ (reference sequence). The V and J ends lost 5 bases and 2 bases respectively, with 23 bases between them. There are 18 residues in the CDR3. TCRdb's table, derived via immunoSEQ multiplex PCR, lists solely in-frame clones and lacks some. The sample lists around 220,000 clones; 80% to 90% were seen once. The sample consisted of peripheral blood. The chain combines TRBV7-9 with TRBJ2-3; weak D call: TRBD2 (6 bases). This sequence was found in a man between 18 and 29 years old with active or convalescent COVID-19. The CDR3 coding sequence is TGTGCCAGCAGCCGCGGAGGGTTTAGTATAGCGGCCACAGATACGCAGTATTTT. The encoded protein is CASSRGGFSIAATDTQYF.